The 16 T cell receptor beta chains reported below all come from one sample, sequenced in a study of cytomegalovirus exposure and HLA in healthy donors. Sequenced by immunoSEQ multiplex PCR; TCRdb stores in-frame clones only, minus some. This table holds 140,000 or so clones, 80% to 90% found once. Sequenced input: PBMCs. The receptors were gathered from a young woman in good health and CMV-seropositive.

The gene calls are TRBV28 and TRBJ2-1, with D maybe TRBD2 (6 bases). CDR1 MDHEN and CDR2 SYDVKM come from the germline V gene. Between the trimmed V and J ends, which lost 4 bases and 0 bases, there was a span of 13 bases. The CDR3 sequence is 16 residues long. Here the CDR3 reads CASSSPSAPSYNEQFF. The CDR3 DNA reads TGTGCCAGCAGTTCTCCTAGCGCTCCCTCCTACAATGAGCAGTTCTTC.

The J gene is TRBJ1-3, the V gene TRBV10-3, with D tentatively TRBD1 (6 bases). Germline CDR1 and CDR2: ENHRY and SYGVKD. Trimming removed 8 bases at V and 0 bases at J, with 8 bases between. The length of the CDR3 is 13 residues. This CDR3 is CAIGQFSGNTIYF. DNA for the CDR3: TGTGCCATCGGACAGTTCTCTGGAAACACCATATATTTT.

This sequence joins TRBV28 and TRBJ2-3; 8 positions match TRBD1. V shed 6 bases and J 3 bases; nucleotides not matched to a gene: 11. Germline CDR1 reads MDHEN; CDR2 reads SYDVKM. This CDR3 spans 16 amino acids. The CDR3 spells CASSRDRGQITDTQYF. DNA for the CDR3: TGTGCCAGCAGCCGCGACAGGGGTCAAATAACAGATACGCAGTATTTT.

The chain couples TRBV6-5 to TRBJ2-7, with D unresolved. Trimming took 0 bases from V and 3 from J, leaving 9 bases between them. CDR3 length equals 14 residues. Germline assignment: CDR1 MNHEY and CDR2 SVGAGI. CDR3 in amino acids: CASSYSYSFYEQYF. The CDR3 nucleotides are TGTGCCAGCAGTTACTCGTACAGTTTCTACGAGCAGTACTTC.

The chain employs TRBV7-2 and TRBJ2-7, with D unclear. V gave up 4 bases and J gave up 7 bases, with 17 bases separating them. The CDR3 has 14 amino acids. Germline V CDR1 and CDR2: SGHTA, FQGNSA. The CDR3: CASSSHSRVNEQYF. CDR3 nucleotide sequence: TGTGCCAGCAGCTCGCATAGCCGGGTTAATGAGCAGTACTTC.

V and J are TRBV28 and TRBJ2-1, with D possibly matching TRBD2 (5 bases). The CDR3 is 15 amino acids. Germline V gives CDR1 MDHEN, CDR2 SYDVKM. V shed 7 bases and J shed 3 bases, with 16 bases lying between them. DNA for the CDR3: TGTGCCAGCACCCCCCCAGCGGTAAACTACAATGAGCAGTTCTTC. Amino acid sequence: CASTPPAVNYNEQFF.

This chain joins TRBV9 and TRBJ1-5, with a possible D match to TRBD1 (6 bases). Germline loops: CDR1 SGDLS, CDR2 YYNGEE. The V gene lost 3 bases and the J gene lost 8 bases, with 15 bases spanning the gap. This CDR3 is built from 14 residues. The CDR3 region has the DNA TGTGCCAGCAGCGAGGGGGGGTCAGGTGAGCCCCAGCATTTT. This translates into CASSEGGSGEPQHF.

This CDR3 reads CASSSTGQGVHEQYF. The CDR3 nucleotides are TGTGCCAGCAGCTCCACGGGACAGGGGGTCCACGAGCAGTACTTC. The genes are TRBV7-2 and TRBJ2-7, with 11 bases identical to TRBD1. CDR1 is SGHTA, CDR2 FQGNSA, per germline. The CDR3 sequence is 15 residues long. J lost 5 bases, V lost 4 bases, and 7 bases had no gene match.

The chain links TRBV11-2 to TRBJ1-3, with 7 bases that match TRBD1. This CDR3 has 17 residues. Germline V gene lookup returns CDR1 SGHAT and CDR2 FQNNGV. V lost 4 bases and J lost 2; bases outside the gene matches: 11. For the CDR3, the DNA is TGTGCCAGCAGCTCCGGTGCCGCTGACAGGGCTGGAAACACCATATATTTT. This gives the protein CASSSGAADRAGNTIYF. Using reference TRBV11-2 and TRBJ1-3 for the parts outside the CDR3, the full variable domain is EAGVAQSPRYKIIEKRQSVAFWCNPISGHATLYWYQQILGQGPKLLIQFQNNGVVDDSQLPKDRFSAERLKGVDSTLKIQPAKLEDSAVYLCASSSGAADRAGNTIYFGEGSWLTVV.

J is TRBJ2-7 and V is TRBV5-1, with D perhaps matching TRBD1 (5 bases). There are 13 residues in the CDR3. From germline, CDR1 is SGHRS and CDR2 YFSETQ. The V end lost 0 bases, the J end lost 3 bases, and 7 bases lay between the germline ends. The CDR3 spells CASSLDRYYEQYF. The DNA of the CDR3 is TGCGCCAGCAGCTTGGACAGGTACTACGAGCAGTACTTC.

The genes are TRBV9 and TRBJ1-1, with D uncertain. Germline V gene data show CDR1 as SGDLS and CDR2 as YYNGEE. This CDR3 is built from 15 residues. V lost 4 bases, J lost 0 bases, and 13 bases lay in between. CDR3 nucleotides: TGTGCCAGCAGCCCTAGTTCCAGTATGAACACTGAAGCTTTCTTT. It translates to CASSPSSSMNTEAFF. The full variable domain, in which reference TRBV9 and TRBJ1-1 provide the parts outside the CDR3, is DSGVTQTPKHLITATGQRVTLRCSPRSGDLSVYWYQQSLDQGLQFLIQYYNGEERAKGNILERFSAQQFPDLHSELNLSSLELGDSALYFCASSPSSSMNTEAFFGQGTRLTVV.

CDR3 sequence (DNA): TGTGCCAGCAGCCGCGACAGAAGCTCCTACAATGAGCAGTTCTTC. Protein: CASSRDRSSYNEQFF. The chain combines TRBV7-6 with TRBJ2-1, with D perhaps matching TRBD1 (5 bases). The germline CDR1 and CDR2 sequences are SGHVS and FNYEAQ. CDR3 length equals 15 residues. The V and J ends lost 5 bases and 0 bases respectively, with 11 bases between them.

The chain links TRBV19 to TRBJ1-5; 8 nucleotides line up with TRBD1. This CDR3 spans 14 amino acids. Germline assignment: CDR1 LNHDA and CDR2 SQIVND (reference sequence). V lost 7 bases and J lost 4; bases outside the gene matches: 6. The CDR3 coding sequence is TGTGCCAGTACCGGGACAGGTGGGAATCAGCCCCAGCATTTT. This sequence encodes CASTGTGGNQPQHF.

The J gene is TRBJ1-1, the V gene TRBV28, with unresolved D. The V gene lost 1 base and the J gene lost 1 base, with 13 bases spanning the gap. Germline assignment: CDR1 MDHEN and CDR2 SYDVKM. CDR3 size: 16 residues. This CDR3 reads CASSLSPGRANTEAFF. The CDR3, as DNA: TGTGCCAGCAGTTTATCCCCCGGGCGGGCGAACACTGAAGCTTTCTTT.

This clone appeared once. The CDR3 here is CASSPGGRRPANEQFF. The CDR3 DNA reads TGTGCCAGCAGCCCTGGCGGGAGAAGGCCTGCCAATGAGCAGTTCTTC. The gene calls are TRBV5-4 and TRBJ2-1, with 7 bases aligning to TRBD2. Germline lookup yields CDR1 SGHNT and CDR2 YYREEE (reference sequence). V was clipped by 4 bases and J by 6 bases; unmatched bases: 13. The CDR3 length is 16 residues.

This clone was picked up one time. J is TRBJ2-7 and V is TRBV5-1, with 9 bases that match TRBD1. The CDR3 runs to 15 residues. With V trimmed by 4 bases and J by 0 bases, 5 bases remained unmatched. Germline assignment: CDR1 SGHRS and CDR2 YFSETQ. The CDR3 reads CASSVTGGSSYEQYF. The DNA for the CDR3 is TGCGCCAGCAGCGTGACAGGGGGAAGCTCCTACGAGCAGTACTTC.